Following are 32 T cell receptor beta chains from one sample sequenced in a study of tumor-infiltrating lymphocytes in primary liver carcinoma. Unsorted whole blood yielded blood RNA, and germline DNA was extracted as well. TCR beta cDNA came from about 500 ng total RNA, primed with a constant-region primer. The TCR beta library was amplified through three nested multiplex PCR rounds in a modified ARM-PCR procedure. TRBV1-TRBV30 forward primers and a C-beta reverse primer were used in the first two PCR rounds, which each ran for ten to eleven cycles. TCRdb reprocessed the multiplex PCR reads with MiXCR, giving one entry per CDR3 protein. The data hold about 320,000 distinct CDR3 sequences, with approximately 60% observed a single time. The sample was peripheral blood. These receptors were taken from a man in his forties or fifties with primary liver carcinoma and hepatitis B virus infection.

This clonotype was found once. This rearrangement joins TRBV28 to TRBJ2-3; the match to TRBD2 covers 15 bases. The trim removed 5 bases at V and 10 bases at J, leaving 13 bases unmatched. The CDR3 has 17 amino acids. Germline CDR1 reads MDHEN; CDR2 reads SYDVKM. CDR3 nucleotide sequence: TGTGCCAGCAGTCCGCTAGGGACTAGCGGGGGGCCCGATGCGCAGTATTTT. Translation gives CASSPLGTSGGPDAQYF.

A note on this clonotype: A read error may explain this, as a much larger clone is one base away. The chain has TRBV4-3 and TRBJ1-4; 10 bases match TRBD1. Germline V gene sequence: CDR1 LGHNA, CDR2 YSLEER. The CDR3 has 14 amino acids. CDR3 sequence (DNA): TGCGCCAGCCAGAAGGGACAGGGGAATGAAAAACCGTTTTTT. This gives the protein CASQKGQGNEKPFF.

This clonotype was detected ten times or more. The V and J genes are TRBV10-2 and TRBJ2-7; D is uncertain. CDR3 length: 12 amino acids. The germline CDR1 and CDR2 sequences are WSHSY and SAAADI. V was pared by 5 bases and J by 0 bases, with 5 bases between. In DNA form, the CDR3 reads TGCGCCAGCAGTCAGTACTCCTACGAGCAGTACTTC. Its protein is CASSQYSYEQYF.

To note about this clonotype: An end of the junction does not agree with germline; a read error may underlie this. The chain recombines TRBV5-1 with TRBJ2-1; TRBD2 matches at 9 bases. CDR1 and CDR2 (germline): SGHRS, YFSETQ. The CDR3 has 16 amino acids. The CDR3 nucleotides read TGCTCCAGCAGCTGGGGAGGCGGGAGGGCCATCAATGAGCAGTTCTTC. This sequence encodes CSSSWGGGRAINEQFF.

The rearrangement joins TRBV12-3 or TRBV12-4 to TRBJ2-5, with D unresolved. There are 10 residues in the CDR3. The V end lost 6 bases, the J end lost 5 bases, and 4 bases lay between the germline ends. DNA for the CDR3: TGTGCCAGCAGCGGGGAGACCCAGTACTTC. The encoded protein is CASSGETQYF.

Of note for this clonotype: Mismatch with germline at one junction end may stem from a read error. The J gene is TRBJ1-2, the V gene TRBV11-2; D gene uncertain. Per germline, CDR1 SGHAT and CDR2 FQNNGV. The CDR3 extends over 13 amino acids. CDR3 in amino acids: CASSFPVTSGYTF. Written as DNA, the CDR3 is TGTGCCAGTAGCTTCCCAGTGACGAGTGGCTACACCTTC.

Regarding this clonotype: A much larger clone differs from this one at a single base, so this may be a read error. The V call is TRBV11-2, the J call TRBJ2-2; 7 bases match TRBD1. The V segment lost 10 bases and the J segment 4 bases; nucleotides outside the gene matches: 12. The V gene's germline CDR1 is SGHAT and CDR2 FQNNGV. The CDR3 extends over 15 amino acids. The chain's CDR3 is CATNSEQGFTGELFF. The CDR3, as DNA: TGTGCCACCAACTCTGAACAGGGGTTCACCGGGGAGCTGTTTTTT.

V usage is TRBV5-1 and J usage is TRBJ1-2; 10 nucleotides line up with TRBD1. Trimming cost V 4 bases and J 8 bases; bases outside gene matches: 17. The V gene's germline CDR1 is SGHRS and CDR2 YFSETQ. The CDR3 length is 17 residues. The CDR3 here is CASSITHWTGGSEGYTF. Here the CDR3 DNA reads TGCGCCAGCAGCATAACCCACTGGACAGGGGGATCGGAGGGCTACACCTTC.

About this clonotype: This clone may be a read error of a much larger clone one base away. The rearrangement uses TRBV10-3 and TRBJ1-2, with 7 nucleotides matching TRBD1. The V gene's germline CDR1 is ENHRY and CDR2 SYGVKD. The CDR3 has 16 amino acids. CDR3 DNA: TGTGCCACCAAAAAGACAGGGCCGGGGGCTAACTATGGCAACACCTTC. It codes for CATKKTGPGANYGNTF.

This clonotype was seen repeatedly, ten times or more. V is TRBV6-2 or TRBV6-3 and J is TRBJ1-1; unclear D gene. The V and J ends lost 0 bases and 5 bases respectively, with 25 bases between them. The CDR3 has 19 residues. Per the germline V gene, CDR1 is MNHEY and CDR2 is SVGEGT. CDR3: CASSYSYSINKRGWTEAFF. CDR3 DNA sequence: TGTGCCAGCAGTTACTCTTACTCGATAAACAAGCGGGGATGGACTGAAGCTTTCTTT.

This clonotype was counted between two and nine times. The chain combines TRBV4-1 with TRBJ2-7; TRBD2 aligns across 13 bases. With V trimmed by 1 base and J by 7 bases, 4 bases remained unmatched. Germline-derived CDR1 and CDR2 are MGHRA and YSYEKL. This CDR3 is 15 amino acids long. Written as DNA, the CDR3 is TGCGCCAGCAGCCAAGTCGGACTAGCGGGAGAAGAGCAGTACTTC. Amino acid sequence: CASSQVGLAGEEQYF.

This chain joins TRBV10-3 and TRBJ1-5; D remains unclear. Germline loops: CDR1 ENHRY, CDR2 SYGVKD. Trimming cost V 7 bases and J 8 bases, with 9 bases left between them. The CDR3 runs 11 residues. The CDR3 sequence: CAITLQEPQHF. The CDR3 bases are TGTGCCATCACACTCCAGGAGCCCCAGCATTTT.

As for this clonotype: Its ends do not fully match the called genes, so a read error is possible. The chain has TRBV11-3 and TRBJ1-1, with TRBD1 identical over 7 bases. CDR3 length equals 13 residues. Germline CDR1 SGHNT, CDR2 YENEEA. The CDR3 DNA reads TGTACCAGCAGCTTCTCGACAGGGACTGAAGCTTCCTTT. This codes for CTSSFSTGTEASF.

This clonotype was seen repeatedly, ten times or more. The V call is TRBV11-2, the J call TRBJ2-1, with unresolved D. This CDR3 contains 12 residues. Germline CDR1 and CDR2: SGHAT and FQNNGV. Trimming took off 6 bases at V and 5 bases at J, with 8 bases between the two ends. The CDR3, as DNA: TGTGCCAGCAGTCGAAAGGACAATGAGCAGTTCTTC. This translates into CASSRKDNEQFF.

This clonotype was counted ten times or more. V and J are TRBV29-1 and TRBJ2-7, with 8 bases fitting TRBD2. V was clipped by 7 bases and J by 3 bases; unmatched bases: 8. This CDR3 spans 13 amino acids. Germline lookup yields CDR1 SQVTM and CDR2 ANQGSEA. CDR3 loop: CSAGAGAVYEQYF. In DNA, the CDR3 is TGCAGCGCAGGAGCGGGAGCCGTCTACGAGCAGTACTTC.

Many counts were recorded for this clonotype. The chain joins TRBV2 to TRBJ2-2; a weak D match, TRBD1 (5 bases). Germline V gene sequence: CDR1 SNHLY, CDR2 FYNNEI. CDR3 length: 15 amino acids. The V end lost 2 bases, the J end lost 0 bases, and 7 bases lay between the germline ends. This chain's CDR3 is CASSEKGPNTGELFF. The CDR3 DNA follows: TGTGCCAGCAGTGAAAAGGGGCCGAACACCGGGGAGCTGTTTTTT.

The gene calls are TRBV10-2 and TRBJ2-1, with 8 bases matching TRBD2. The J call is in doubt because the DNA end fits TRBJ2-7 better. The CDR3 is made up of 20 amino acids. Germline V lookup: CDR1 WSHSY, CDR2 SAAADI. CDR3 in DNA: TGCGCCAGCAGTGGGTCGATGGTAGCGGGACCTCTAAGCTCCTACAATGAGCAGTACTTC. It is translated as CASSGSMVAGPLSSYNEQYF.

With regard to this clonotype: This may stem from a read error, because a much larger clone lies one nucleotide away. The J gene is TRBJ1-2, the V gene TRBV5-6; 8 bases agree with TRBD1. CDR1 SGHDT and CDR2 YYEEEE come from the germline V gene. The CDR3 totals 13 residues. CDR3 residues: CTSSSQGAYGYTF. CDR3 sequence (DNA): TGTACCAGCAGCTCGCAGGGGGCATATGGCTACACCTTC.

Concerning this clonotype: A read error may account for a junction end that differs from germline. The gene calls are TRBV6-1 and TRBJ2-2; D may correspond to TRBD1 or TRBD2 (5 bases each). The CDR3 runs 16 residues. Germline V gene lookup returns CDR1 MNHNS and CDR2 SASEGT. CDR3 loop: CVSSDSWGIKSGELSF. CDR3 in DNA: TGTGTCAGCAGTGACAGTTGGGGGATAAAATCCGGGGAGCTGTCTTTT.

To note about this clonotype: Sequence at one end of the junction differs from germline and may be a read error. In DNA form, the CDR3 reads TGCGCCAGTAGCTTGGACGGGGAGTCGGGAAACACCATATATTTT. The encoded protein is CASSLDGESGNTIYF. This rearrangement joins TRBV5-1 to TRBJ1-3; D unclear. The V gene's germline CDR1 is SGHRS and CDR2 YFSETQ. This CDR3 region has 15 residues.

Points on this clonotype: A much larger clone lies one base from this, so it may be a read error. The chain is built from TRBV12-3 or TRBV12-4 and TRBJ1-5, with D perhaps matching TRBD1 (6 bases). With 6 bases removed from V and 7 bases from J, the gap between germline ends came to 19 bases. The CDR3 loop spans 15 amino acids. CDR3 sequence: CASRTRGVEEQPQHF. CDR3 bases: TGTGCCAGCAGAACCAGGGGAGTCGAAGAACAGCCCCAGCATTTT.

The chain is built from TRBV6-1 and TRBJ2-2; D is unresolved. This CDR3 is built from 14 residues. Trimming pared 10 bases from V and 2 bases from J, leaving 14 bases between. The V gene's germline CDR1 is MNHNS and CDR2 SASEGT. In DNA, the CDR3 is TGTGCCACCCAAGGGTCAATTAACACCGGGGAGCTGTTTTTT. The encoded protein is CATQGSINTGELFF.

Comments on this clonotype: It is likely a read error, because the conserved phenylalanine at the end of the CDR3 is missing. The V gene is TRBV11-1, the J gene TRBJ2-5; no clear D. The CDR3 is 16 residues long. Germline lookup yields CDR1 SGHAT and CDR2 FQDESV (reference sequence). CDR3 nucleotide sequence: TGTGCTAGCACCTCCCATGTGGGAAGTGGTGGTGAGACCCAGTACGTC. Protein product: CASTSHVGSGGETQYV.

Comment on this clonotype: Since a much larger clone is just one base distant, this may be a read error. The chain joins TRBV6-5 to TRBJ1-1; TRBD1 is a possible D gene (6 bases). Germline assignment: CDR1 MNHEY and CDR2 SVGAGI. This CDR3 has 12 residues. The CDR3 bases are TGTGCCAGCAGTCACGGGGACACTGAAGTTTTCTTT. Translation: CASSHGDTEVFF.

This clonotype was seen repeatedly, ten times or more. The rearrangement uses TRBV6-1 and TRBJ2-1, with 8 bases lining up with TRBD1. The CDR3 is 12 amino acids. Trimming took 5 bases from V and 15 from J; bases not matched to a gene: 9. The germline V gene encodes CDR1 MNHNS and CDR2 SASEGT. CDR3 bases: TGTGCCAGCAGTCAACAGGACAGGGTTGCGTTCTTC. This codes for CASSQQDRVAFF.

The rearrangement uses TRBV4-2 and TRBJ2-7; D unresolved. Germline CDR1 LGHNA, CDR2 YNFKEQ. V shed 1 base and J shed 5 bases, with 12 bases lying between them. The CDR3 contains 14 residues. The chain's CDR3 is CASSQVVPEDEQYF. The CDR3 DNA follows: TGTGCCAGCAGCCAAGTTGTCCCCGAGGACGAGCAGTACTTC.

A note on this clonotype: The junction differs from germline at one of its ends, possibly a read error. The chain uses TRBV6-2 or TRBV6-3 and TRBJ2-7, with 9 bases aligning to TRBD1. Germline V gives CDR1 MNHEY, CDR2 SVGEGT. CDR3 length: 17 amino acids. In DNA, the CDR3 is TGTGCCAGCAGTTACTCGAGCGCCGGGACAGGGAAGGGCGAGCAGAACTTC. Its translation is CASSYSSAGTGKGEQNF.

In regard to this clonotype: The junction and the germline gene differ at one end; a read error may be behind it. This rearrangement joins TRBV5-1 to TRBJ2-7; 14 bases align to TRBD2. The CDR3 is 14 residues long. Germline V gene sequence: CDR1 SGHRS, CDR2 YFSETQ. CDR3 sequence (DNA): TGCGCCAGCAGCCCGGGACTAGCGGGAGACGAGCACTACTTC. Translating it yields CASSPGLAGDEHYF.

This clonotype was seen many times. This rearrangement joins TRBV4-2 to TRBJ1-4, with a possible D match to TRBD1 (5 bases). CDR3 length equals 14 residues. V lost 5 bases and J lost 7, with 14 bases in between. Looked up from germline, CDR1 is LGHNA and CDR2 is YNFKEQ. CDR3 in amino acids: CASSDQGAGEKLFF. Written as DNA, the CDR3 is TGTGCCAGCAGCGACCAGGGAGCGGGTGAAAAACTGTTTTTT.

The chain couples TRBV7-9 to TRBJ1-2; tentative D call: TRBD1 (6 bases). The ends were cut back, 5 bases at V and 1 base at J, with 17 bases in the middle. This CDR3 comprises 16 residues. In germline, CDR1 is SEHNR, CDR2 FQNEAQ (reference sequence). CDR3 coding DNA: TGTGCCAGCAGCCAAAACAATGCAGGGGTTAACTATGGCTACACCTTC. This codes for CASSQNNAGVNYGYTF.

As regards this clonotype: Compared with germline, one end of the junction differs, possibly owing to a read error. The J gene is TRBJ1-2, the V gene TRBV11-2; D is unresolved. CDR1 is SGHAT and CDR2 is FQNNGV in the germline V gene. The CDR3 consists of 16 residues. Written as DNA, the CDR3 is TGTGCCAGCAGTTTAGATACGAGGCAGAGGCCCTATGGCTACACCTTC. Protein: CASSLDTRQRPYGYTF.

In this sample, this clonotype turned up once. At one of its ends the junction is not consistent with the germline gene, which may arise from a read error. The V call is TRBV6-2 or TRBV6-3, the J call TRBJ2-1, with D hard to call. This CDR3 has 14 amino acids. The germline V gene has CDR1 MNHEY and CDR2 SVGEGT. This chain's CDR3 is CSSSSGYSYDEQFF. DNA of the CDR3: TGTTCCAGCAGTTCCGGTTACTCCTACGATGAGCAGTTCTTC.